This TCR beta chain was captured in a study of breast tumors, draining lymph nodes, adjacent tissues. Axillary draining lymph nodes of breast cancer patients supplied the node samples. One entry per CDR3 protein results from TCRdb running MiXCR on the multiplex PCR reads. This table holds about 230,000 distinct CDR3 sequences, about 32% found once. This clonotype was recorded at least ten times. From germline, CDR1 is SGHAT and CDR2 FQNNGV. CDR3 length: 13 residues. The ends were cut back, 5 bases at V and 7 bases at J, with 14 bases in the middle. The sequenced material came from axillary lymph node tissue. The receptor was derived from a female donor with breast cancer. Some clones in this sample may be carry-over from other donors' samples. The chain is built from TRBV11-2 and TRBJ1-2; D unclear. The CDR3 region is CASSRGEVSGYTF. Written as DNA, the CDR3 is TGTGCCAGCAGCCGCGGGGAGGTCTCTGGCTACACCTTC.